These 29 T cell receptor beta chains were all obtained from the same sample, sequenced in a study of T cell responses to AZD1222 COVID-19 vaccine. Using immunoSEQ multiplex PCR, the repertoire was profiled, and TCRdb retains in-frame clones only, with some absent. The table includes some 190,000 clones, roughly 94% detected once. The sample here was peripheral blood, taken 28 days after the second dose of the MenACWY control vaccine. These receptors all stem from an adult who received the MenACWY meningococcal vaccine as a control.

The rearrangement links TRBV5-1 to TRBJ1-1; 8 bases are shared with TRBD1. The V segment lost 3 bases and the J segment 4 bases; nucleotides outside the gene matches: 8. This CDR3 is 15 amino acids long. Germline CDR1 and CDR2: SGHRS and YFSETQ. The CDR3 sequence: CASSSGDRGSTEAFF. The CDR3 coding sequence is TGCGCCAGCAGCTCGGGTGACAGGGGTTCCACTGAAGCTTTCTTT. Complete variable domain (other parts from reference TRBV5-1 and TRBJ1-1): KAGVTQTPRYLIKTRGQQVTLSCSPISGHRSVSWYQQTPGQGLQFLFEYFSETQRNKGNFPGRFSGRQFSNSRSEMNVSTLELGDSALYLCASSSGDRGSTEAFFGQGTRLTVV.

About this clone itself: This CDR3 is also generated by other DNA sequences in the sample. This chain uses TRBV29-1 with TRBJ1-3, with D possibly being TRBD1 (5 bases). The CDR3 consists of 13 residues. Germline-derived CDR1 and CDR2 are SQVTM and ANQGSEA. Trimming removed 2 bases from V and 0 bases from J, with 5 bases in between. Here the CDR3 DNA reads TGCAGCGTTGAAAGGGGCTCTGGAAACACCATATATTTT. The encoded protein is CSVERGSGNTIYF.

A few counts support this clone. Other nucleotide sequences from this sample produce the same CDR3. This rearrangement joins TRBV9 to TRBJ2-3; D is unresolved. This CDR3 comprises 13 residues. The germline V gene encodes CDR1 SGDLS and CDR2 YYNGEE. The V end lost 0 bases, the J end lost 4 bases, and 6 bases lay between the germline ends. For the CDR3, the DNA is TGTGCCAGCAGCGTAGCCGCGCCAGATACGCAGTATTTT. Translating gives CASSVAAPDTQYF.

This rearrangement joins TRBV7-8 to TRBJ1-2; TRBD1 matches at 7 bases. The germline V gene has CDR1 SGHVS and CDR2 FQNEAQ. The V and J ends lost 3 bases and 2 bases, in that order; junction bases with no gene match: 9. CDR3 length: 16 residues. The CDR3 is CASSLTRDRTNYGYTF. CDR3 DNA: TGTGCCAGCAGCTTGACCCGGGACAGAACAAACTATGGCTACACCTTC.

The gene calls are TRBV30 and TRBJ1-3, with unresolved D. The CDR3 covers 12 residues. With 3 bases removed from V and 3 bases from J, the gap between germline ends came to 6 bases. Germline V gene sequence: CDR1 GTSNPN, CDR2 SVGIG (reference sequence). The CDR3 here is CAWSGRGNTIYF. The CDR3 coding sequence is TGTGCCTGGAGCGGCCGTGGAAACACCATATATTTT.

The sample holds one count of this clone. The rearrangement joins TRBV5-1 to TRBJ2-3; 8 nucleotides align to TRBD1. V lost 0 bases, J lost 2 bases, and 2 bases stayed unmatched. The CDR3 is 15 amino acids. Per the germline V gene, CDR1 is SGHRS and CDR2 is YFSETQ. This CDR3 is CASSLGTGITDTQYF. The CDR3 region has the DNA TGCGCCAGCAGCTTGGGGACAGGGATCACAGATACGCAGTATTTT.

For the CDR3, the DNA is TGTGCCAGCAGTATACGACAGGGGACGGCTGCGGATACGCAGTATTTT. Translating it yields CASSIRQGTAADTQYF. The chain links TRBV6-2 or TRBV6-3 to TRBJ2-3; the match to TRBD1 covers 8 bases. CDR3 length equals 16 residues. Germline V gene lookup returns CDR1 MNHEY and CDR2 SVGEGT. V lost 5 bases to trimming and J lost 6 bases; unmatched junction nucleotides: 13.

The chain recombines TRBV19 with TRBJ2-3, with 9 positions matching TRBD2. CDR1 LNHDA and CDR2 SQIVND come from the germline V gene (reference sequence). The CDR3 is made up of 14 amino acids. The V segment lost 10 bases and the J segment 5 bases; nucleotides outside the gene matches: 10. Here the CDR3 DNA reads TGTGCCACGGCTGAGCGGGGGGTCGGAGATACGCAGTATTTT. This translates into CATAERGVGDTQYF.

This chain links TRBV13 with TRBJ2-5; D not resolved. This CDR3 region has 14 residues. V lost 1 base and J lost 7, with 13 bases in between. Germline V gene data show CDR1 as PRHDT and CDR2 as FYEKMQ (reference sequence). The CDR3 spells CASSLETGRGTQYF. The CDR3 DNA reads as TGTGCCAGCAGCTTAGAGACCGGTCGTGGGACCCAGTACTTC.

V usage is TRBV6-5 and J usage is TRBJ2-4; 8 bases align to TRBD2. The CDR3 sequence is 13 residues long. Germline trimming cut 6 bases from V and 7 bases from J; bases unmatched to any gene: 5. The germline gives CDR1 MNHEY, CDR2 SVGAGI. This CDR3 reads CASRVSGTNIQYF. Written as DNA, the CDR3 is TGTGCCAGCAGGGTTAGCGGGACTAACATTCAGTACTTC.

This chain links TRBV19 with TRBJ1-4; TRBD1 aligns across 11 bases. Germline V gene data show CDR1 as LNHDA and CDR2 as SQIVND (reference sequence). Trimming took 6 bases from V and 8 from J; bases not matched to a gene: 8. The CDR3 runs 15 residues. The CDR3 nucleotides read TGTGCCAGTAGCCTAGGACAGGGGGCCTACGAAAAACTGTTTTTT. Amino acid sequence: CASSLGQGAYEKLFF.

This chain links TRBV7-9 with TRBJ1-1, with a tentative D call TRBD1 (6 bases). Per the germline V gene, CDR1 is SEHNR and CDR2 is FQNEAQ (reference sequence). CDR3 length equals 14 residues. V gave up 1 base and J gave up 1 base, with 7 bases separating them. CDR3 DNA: TGTGCCAGCAGCTTAGGACAGGCGAACACTGAAGCTTTCTTT. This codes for CASSLGQANTEAFF.

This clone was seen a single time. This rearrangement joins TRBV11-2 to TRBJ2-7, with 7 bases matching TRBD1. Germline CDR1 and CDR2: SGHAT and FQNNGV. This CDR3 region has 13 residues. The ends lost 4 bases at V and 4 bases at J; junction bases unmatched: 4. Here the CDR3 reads CASSSGTAYEQYF. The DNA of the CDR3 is TGTGCCAGCAGCTCGGGGACAGCTTACGAGCAGTACTTC.

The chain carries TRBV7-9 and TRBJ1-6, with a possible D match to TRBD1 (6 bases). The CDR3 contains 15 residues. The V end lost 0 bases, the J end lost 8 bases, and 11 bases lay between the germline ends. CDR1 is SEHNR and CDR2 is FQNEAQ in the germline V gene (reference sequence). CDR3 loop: CASSLATGRDSPLHF. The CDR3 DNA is TGTGCCAGCAGCTTAGCTACAGGGAGGGATTCACCCCTCCACTTT.

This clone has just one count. The CDR3 reads CASSDGGGGYGYTF. The CDR3 bases are TGTGCCAGCAGTGATGGAGGGGGCGGCTATGGCTACACCTTC. V usage is TRBV6-1 and J usage is TRBJ1-2, with 7 bases that match TRBD1. CDR1 is MNHNS, CDR2 SASEGT, per germline. V gave up 3 bases and J gave up 4 bases; unmatched junction bases: 5. The CDR3 is 14 amino acids.

CDR3 sequence reads: CASSLRSVGNTIYF. The CDR3 DNA reads as TGTGCCAGCAGCCTCCGATCCGTAGGAAACACCATATATTTT. The J gene is TRBJ1-3, the V gene TRBV3-1 (or the pseudogene TRBV3-2); D remains ambiguous. This CDR3 is built from 14 residues. V dropped 4 bases and J dropped 4 bases, with 11 bases sitting between them. The germline CDR1 and CDR2 sequences are LGHDT and YNNKEL (reference sequence).

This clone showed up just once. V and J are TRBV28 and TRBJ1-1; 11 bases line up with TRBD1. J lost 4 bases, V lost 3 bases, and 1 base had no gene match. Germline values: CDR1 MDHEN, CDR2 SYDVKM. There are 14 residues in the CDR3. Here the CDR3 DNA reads TGTGCCAGCAGTTTGGACAGGGGGCCCACTGAAGCTTTCTTT. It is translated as CASSLDRGPTEAFF.

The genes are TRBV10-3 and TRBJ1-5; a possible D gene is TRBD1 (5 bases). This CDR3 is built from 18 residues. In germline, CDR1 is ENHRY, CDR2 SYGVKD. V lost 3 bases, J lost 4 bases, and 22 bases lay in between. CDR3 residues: CAISEFVGPIMGNQPQHF. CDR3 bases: TGTGCCATCAGTGAATTCGTGGGACCGATTATGGGGAATCAGCCCCAGCATTTT.

The CDR3 spells CASSQGQSGNTIYF. For the CDR3, the DNA is TGCGCCAGCAGCCAGGGACAGTCTGGAAACACCATATATTTT. This chain links TRBV5-1 with TRBJ1-3; TRBD1 agrees at 7 bases. V trimming: 4 bases; J trimming: 1 base; junction bases outside the gene matches: 2. The CDR3 has 14 amino acids. Per the germline V gene, CDR1 is SGHRS and CDR2 is YFSETQ.

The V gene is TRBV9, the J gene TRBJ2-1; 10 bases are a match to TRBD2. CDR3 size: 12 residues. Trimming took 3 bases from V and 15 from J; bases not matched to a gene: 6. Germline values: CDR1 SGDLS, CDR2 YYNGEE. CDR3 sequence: CASSGEREGLFF. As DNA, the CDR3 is TGTGCCAGCAGCGGGGAGCGGGAGGGTTTGTTCTTC.

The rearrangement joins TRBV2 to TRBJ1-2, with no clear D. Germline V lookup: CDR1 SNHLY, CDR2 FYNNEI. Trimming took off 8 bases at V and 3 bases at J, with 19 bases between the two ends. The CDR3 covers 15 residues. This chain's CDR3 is CASRIFAGVYYGYTF. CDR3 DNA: TGTGCCAGCCGAATATTCGCCGGGGTCTACTATGGCTACACCTTC.

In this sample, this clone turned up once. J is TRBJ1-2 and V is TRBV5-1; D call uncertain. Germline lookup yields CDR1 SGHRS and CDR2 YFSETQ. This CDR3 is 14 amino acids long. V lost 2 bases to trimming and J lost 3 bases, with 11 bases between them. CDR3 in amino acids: CASSLLRSDYGYTF. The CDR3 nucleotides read TGCGCCAGCAGCTTATTAAGGTCGGACTATGGCTACACCTTC.

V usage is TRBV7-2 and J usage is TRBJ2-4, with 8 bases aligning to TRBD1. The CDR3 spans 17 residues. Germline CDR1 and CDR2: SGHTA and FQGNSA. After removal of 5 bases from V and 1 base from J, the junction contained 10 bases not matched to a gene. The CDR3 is CASSPQYRQGAKNIQYF. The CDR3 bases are TGTGCCAGCAGCCCACAATACCGACAGGGGGCCAAAAACATTCAGTACTTC.

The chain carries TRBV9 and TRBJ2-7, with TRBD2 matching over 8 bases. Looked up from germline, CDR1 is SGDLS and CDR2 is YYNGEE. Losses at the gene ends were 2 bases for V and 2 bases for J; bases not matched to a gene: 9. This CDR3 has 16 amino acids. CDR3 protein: CASSVSVAGTPYEQYF. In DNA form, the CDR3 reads TGTGCCAGCAGCGTTTCGGTAGCGGGGACCCCCTACGAGCAGTACTTC.

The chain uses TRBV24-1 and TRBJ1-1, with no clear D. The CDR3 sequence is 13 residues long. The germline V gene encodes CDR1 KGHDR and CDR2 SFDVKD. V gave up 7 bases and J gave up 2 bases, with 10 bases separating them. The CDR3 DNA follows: TGTGCCACCAGAAACACACGAAACACTGAAGCTTTCTTT. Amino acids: CATRNTRNTEAFF.

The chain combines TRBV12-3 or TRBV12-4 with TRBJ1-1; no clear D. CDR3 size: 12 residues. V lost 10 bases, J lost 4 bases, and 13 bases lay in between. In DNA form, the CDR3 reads TGTGCCACATTTCCGGAAAGCACTGAAGCTTTCTTT. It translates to CATFPESTEAFF.

This CDR3 reads CASSTGGSGNTIYF. The CDR3 region has the DNA TGTGCCAGCAGCACAGGGGGATCTGGAAACACCATATATTTT. The chain employs TRBV7-2 and TRBJ1-3; 8 nucleotides agree with TRBD1. Germline trimming cut 5 bases from V and 1 base from J; bases unmatched to any gene: 1. This CDR3 is built from 14 residues. Germline V lookup: CDR1 SGHTA, CDR2 FQGNSA.

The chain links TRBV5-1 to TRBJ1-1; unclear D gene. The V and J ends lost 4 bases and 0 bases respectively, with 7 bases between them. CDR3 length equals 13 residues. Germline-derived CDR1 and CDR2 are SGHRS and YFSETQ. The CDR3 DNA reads TGCGCCAGCAGCCCGGACTTGAACACTGAAGCTTTCTTT. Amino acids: CASSPDLNTEAFF. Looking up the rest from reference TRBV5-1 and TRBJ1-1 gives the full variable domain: KAGVTQTPRYLIKTRGQQVTLSCSPISGHRSVSWYQQTPGQGLQFLFEYFSETQRNKGNFPGRFSGRQFSNSRSEMNVSTLELGDSALYLCASSPDLNTEAFFGQGTRLTVV.

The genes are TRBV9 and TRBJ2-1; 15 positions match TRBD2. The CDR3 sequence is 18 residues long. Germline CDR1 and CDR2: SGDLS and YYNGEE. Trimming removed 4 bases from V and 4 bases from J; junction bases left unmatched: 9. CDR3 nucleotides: TGTGCCAGCAGCTCCCCCCGGACTAGCGGGAGGGCGTACAATGAGCAGTTCTTC. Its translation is CASSSPRTSGRAYNEQFF. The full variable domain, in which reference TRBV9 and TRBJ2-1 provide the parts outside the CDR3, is DSGVTQTPKHLITATGQRVTLRCSPRSGDLSVYWYQQSLDQGLQFLIQYYNGEERAKGNILERFSAQQFPDLHSELNLSSLELGDSALYFCASSSPRTSGRAYNEQFFGPGTRLTVL.